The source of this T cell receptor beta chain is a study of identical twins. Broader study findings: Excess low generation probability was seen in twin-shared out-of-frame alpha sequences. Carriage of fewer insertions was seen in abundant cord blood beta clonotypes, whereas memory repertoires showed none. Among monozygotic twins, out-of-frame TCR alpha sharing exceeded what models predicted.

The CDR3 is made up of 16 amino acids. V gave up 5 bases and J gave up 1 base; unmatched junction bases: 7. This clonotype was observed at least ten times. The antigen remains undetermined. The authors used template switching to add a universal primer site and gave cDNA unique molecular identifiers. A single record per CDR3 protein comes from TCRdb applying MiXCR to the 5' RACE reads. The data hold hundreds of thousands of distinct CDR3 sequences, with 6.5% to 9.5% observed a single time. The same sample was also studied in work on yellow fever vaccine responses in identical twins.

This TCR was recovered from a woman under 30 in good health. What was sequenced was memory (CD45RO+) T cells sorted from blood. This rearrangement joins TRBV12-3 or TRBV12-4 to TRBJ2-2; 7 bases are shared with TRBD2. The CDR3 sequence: CASSPGTNVNTGELFF. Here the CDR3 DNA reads TGTGCCAGCAGTCCAGGGACTAACGTGAACACCGGGGAGCTGTTTTTT.